This TCR beta chain was sequenced during a study of cytomegalovirus exposure and HLA in healthy donors. The V end lost 1 base, the J end lost 9 bases, and 16 bases lay between the germline ends. CDR1 and CDR2 (germline): SGHTA, FQGNSA. The CDR3 spans 15 residues. TCRdb's copy holds only in-frame clones and misses some; the assay was immunoSEQ multiplex PCR. The data contain some 180,000 clones, around nine tenths of them singletons. Sequencing used PBMCs. The chain carries TRBV7-2 and TRBJ1-5, with a tentative D call TRBD1 (5 bases). The TCR comes from a man aged 30 to 39 in good health and CMV-seropositive. CDR3 bases: TGTGCCAGCAGCTTAGATGCGGGGGACCCTCGGCCCCAGCATTTT. Translation gives CASSLDAGDPRPQHF.